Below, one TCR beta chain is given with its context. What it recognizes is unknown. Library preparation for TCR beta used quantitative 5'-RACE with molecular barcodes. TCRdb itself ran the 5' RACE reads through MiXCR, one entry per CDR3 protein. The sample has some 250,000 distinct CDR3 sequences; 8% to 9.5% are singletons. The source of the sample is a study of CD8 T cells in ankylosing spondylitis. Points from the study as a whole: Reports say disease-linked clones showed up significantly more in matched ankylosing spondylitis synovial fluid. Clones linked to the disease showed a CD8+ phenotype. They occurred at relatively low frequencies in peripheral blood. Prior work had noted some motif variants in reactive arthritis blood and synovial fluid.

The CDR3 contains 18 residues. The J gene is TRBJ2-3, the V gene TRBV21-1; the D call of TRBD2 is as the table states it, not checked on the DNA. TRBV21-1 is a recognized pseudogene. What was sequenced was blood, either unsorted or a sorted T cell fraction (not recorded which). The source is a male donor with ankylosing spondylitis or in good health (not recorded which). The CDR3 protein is CAIPRDPKPGLETDTQYF. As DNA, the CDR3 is TGTGCCATCCCTCGCGACCCCAAACCGGGACTGGAGACAGATACGCAGTATTTT.